One and the same sample provided the 25 T cell receptor beta chains below, sequenced in a study of early T cells in non-severe SARS-CoV-2 infection. TCRdb re-called the 5' RACE reads with MiXCR, one entry per CDR3 protein. This table holds some 25,000 distinct CDR3 sequences, 4.3% found once. Specimen: whole blood. The receptors originated from an adult who was a healthcare worker with PCR-confirmed SARS-CoV-2 infection or an uninfected control (not recorded which).

At least ten counts were recorded for this clonotype. The genes are TRBV20-1 and TRBJ2-7; 9 bases align to TRBD2. The CDR3 covers 13 residues. Trimming cost V 5 bases and J 7 bases; bases outside gene matches: 9. Germline CDR1 reads DFQATT; CDR2 reads SNEGSKA (reference sequence). The CDR3 nucleotides are TGCAGTGCTGGAATAGCGGGAGACCGGGAGCAGTACTTC. Protein product: CSAGIAGDREQYF.

This clonotype was seen at least ten times. The V gene is TRBV3-1, the J gene TRBJ2-1; 9 positions match TRBD2. The CDR3 consists of 16 residues. The V gene's germline CDR1 is LGHDT and CDR2 YNNKEL (reference sequence). J was trimmed by 4 bases and V by 1 base; bases with no gene match: 5. CDR3 DNA sequence: TGTGCCAGCAGCCAAGGGGCTAGCGGGATGTACAATGAGCAGTTCTTC. Its translation is CASSQGASGMYNEQFF.

This clonotype was counted between two and nine times. The rearrangement uses TRBV5-1 and TRBJ2-7; tentatively, D is TRBD1 or TRBD2 (5 bases each). Per germline, CDR1 SGHRS and CDR2 YFSETQ. V lost 3 bases and J lost 3, with 22 bases in between. The CDR3 runs to 17 residues. This CDR3 reads CASSSEGRGVGLYEQYF. CDR3 in DNA: TGCGCCAGCAGCTCCGAAGGACGAGGGGTCGGACTCTACGAGCAGTACTTC.

This clonotype has a handful of counts. The rearrangement links TRBV7-9 to TRBJ2-1; no clear D. The CDR3 consists of 15 residues. V was pared by 2 bases and J by 1 base, with 9 bases between. Germline CDR1 is SEHNR and CDR2 is FQNEAQ (reference sequence). The CDR3 region is CASSLRTDSYNEQFF. CDR3 nucleotides: TGTGCCAGCAGCTTAAGAACGGATTCCTACAATGAGCAGTTCTTC.

V usage is TRBV21-1 and J usage is TRBJ1-3. TRBV21-1 counts as a pseudogene. The CDR3 sequence is 17 residues long. CDR3 in amino acids: CARAQRVRRSSGNTIYF. CDR3 DNA: TGTGCCAGAGCACAAAGGGTCCGACGGAGCTCTGGAAACACCATATATTTT.

This clonotype came up many times. The rearrangement uses TRBV2 and TRBJ2-1; D not certain. V was clipped by 2 bases and J by 7 bases, with 9 bases between them. CDR3 size: 13 residues. From germline, CDR1 is SNHLY and CDR2 FYNNEI. The CDR3 loop is CASSETAKNEQFF. CDR3 DNA sequence: TGTGCCAGCAGTGAAACCGCGAAGAATGAGCAGTTCTTC.

This clonotype has ten or more counts. V gene TRBV28 combines with J gene TRBJ2-7; 9 nucleotides line up with TRBD2. Germline V gene sequence: CDR1 MDHEN, CDR2 SYDVKM. The CDR3 totals 16 residues. V dropped 4 bases and J dropped 3; count of bases not matched to a gene: 10. Written as DNA, the CDR3 is TGTGCCAGCAGTTCCGGGTTGCGGGAGGGCCGCTACGAGCAGTACTTC. Protein: CASSSGLREGRYEQYF.

V is TRBV20-1 and J is TRBJ1-3, with 7 bases aligning to TRBD1. After removal of 6 bases from V and 1 base from J, the junction contained 9 bases not matched to a gene. The CDR3 covers 15 residues. Germline loops: CDR1 DFQATT, CDR2 SNEGSKA (reference sequence). The CDR3 reads CSARTGVGSGNTIYF. The CDR3 DNA sequence: TGCAGTGCAAGAACAGGGGTGGGATCTGGAAACACCATATATTTT.

V and J are TRBV6-5 and TRBJ2-1, with 9 bases lining up with TRBD2. The J segment lost 5 bases and the V segment lost 4 bases, leaving 12 bases of the junction unmatched. Germline V lookup: CDR1 MNHEY, CDR2 SVGAGI. There are 17 residues in the CDR3. CDR3 nucleotide sequence: TGTGCCAGCAGTTCCAGGATAGCGGGAGTGAGCGACAATGAGCAGTTCTTC. Its translation: CASSSRIAGVSDNEQFF.

This clonotype appeared many times. The chain is built from TRBV6-5 and TRBJ1-5; no definite D call. CDR3 length: 15 residues. Germline lookup yields CDR1 MNHEY and CDR2 SVGAGI. With 4 bases removed from V and 6 bases from J, the gap between germline ends came to 16 bases. This chain's CDR3 is CASSSISGQSQPQHF. The CDR3 DNA reads TGTGCCAGCAGTTCCATCTCGGGCCAAAGTCAGCCCCAGCATTTT.

This clonotype showed up many times. The chain links TRBV20-1 to TRBJ1-5; weak D call: TRBD1 (6 bases). V was trimmed by 1 base and J by 1 base, leaving 17 bases between them. Germline CDR1 and CDR2: DFQATT and SNEGSKA (reference sequence). The CDR3 has 17 residues. The CDR3 DNA reads as TGCAGTGCTAGAGCGGGGGGGCGCGGGTGGAGCAATCAGCCCCAGCATTTT. This codes for CSARAGGRGWSNQPQHF.

This clonotype has a count of ten or more. The rearrangement links TRBV2 to TRBJ2-1; TRBD1 matches at 9 bases. V trimming: 4 bases; J trimming: 1 base; junction bases outside the gene matches: 2. The germline V gene encodes CDR1 SNHLY and CDR2 FYNNEI. The CDR3 totals 15 residues. CDR3 in amino acids: CASSATGGSYNEQFF. Written as DNA, the CDR3 is TGTGCCAGCAGTGCGACAGGGGGGTCCTACAATGAGCAGTTCTTC.

This clonotype was detected only a few times. One base away lies a much larger clone, so this may be a sequencing read error. This sequence joins TRBV2 and TRBJ1-1; D may be TRBD1 (6 bases). Trimming cost V 3 bases and J 6 bases, with 17 bases left between them. CDR1 and CDR2 (germline): SNHLY, FYNNEI. The CDR3 is 15 amino acids. CDR3 sequence: CASSDVGGWGAEAFF. For the CDR3, the DNA is TGTGCCAGCAGTGATGTAGGGGGATGGGGCGCTGAAGCTTTCTTT.

This clonotype was seen a handful of times. This rearrangement joins TRBV7-2 to TRBJ2-1, with TRBD1 identical over 8 bases. The junction had 5 bases not matched to a gene; V was cut back by 0 bases and J by 1 base. CDR3 length: 17 amino acids. The germline V gene encodes CDR1 SGHTA and CDR2 FQGNSA. The CDR3 is CASSLAYDRGSYNEQFF. CDR3 bases: TGTGCCAGCAGCTTAGCTTACGACAGGGGTTCCTACAATGAGCAGTTCTTC. The variable domain in full, with the rest retrieved from reference TRBV7-2 and TRBJ2-1, is GAGVSQSPSNKVTEKGKDVELRCDPISGHTALYWYRQSLGQGLEFLIYFQGNSAPDKSGLPSDRFSAERTGGSVSTLTIQRTQQEDSAVYLCASSLAYDRGSYNEQFFGPGTRLTVL.

This clonotype was seen at least ten times. The V call is TRBV12-5, the J call TRBJ2-2; D gene ambiguous. Germline CDR1 is LGHNT and CDR2 is FRNRAP. The CDR3 runs 12 residues. V was shortened by 4 bases and J by 4 bases, with 4 bases between the two germline ends. CDR3 coding DNA: TGTGCTAGTGGTTCGGGCACCGGGGAGCTGTTTTTT. Translating gives CASGSGTGELFF.

Many counts were recorded for this clonotype. The V call is TRBV7-8, the J call TRBJ1-1, with D maybe TRBD1 (6 bases). The germline CDR1 and CDR2 sequences are SGHVS and FQNEAQ. V lost 2 bases and J 6 bases, leaving 13 bases between the germline ends. CDR3 length equals 14 residues. CDR3 nucleotide sequence: TGTGCCAGCAGCTTAACAGGGACGGTTGCTGAAGCTTTCTTT. Encoded protein: CASSLTGTVAEAFF.

This clonotype occurred many times. The V and J genes are TRBV7-2 and TRBJ2-7, with D perhaps matching TRBD1 (6 bases). CDR1 is SGHTA and CDR2 is FQGNSA in the germline V gene. Trimming took off 7 bases at V and 1 base at J, with 14 bases between the two ends. The CDR3 is made up of 14 amino acids. Here the CDR3 reads CASNRPGDSYEQYF. CDR3 sequence (DNA): TGTGCCAGCAACCGGCCAGGGGATTCCTACGAGCAGTACTTC.

This clonotype was found many times. The chain joins TRBV20-1 to TRBJ2-1; D ambiguous. This CDR3 has 13 residues. Germline CDR1 reads DFQATT; CDR2 reads SNEGSKA (reference sequence). Trimming took off 0 bases at V and 7 bases at J, with 10 bases between the two ends. The CDR3 here is CSARDVKGNEQFF. CDR3 nucleotides: TGCAGTGCTAGAGACGTGAAGGGAAATGAGCAGTTCTTC.

The chain carries TRBV4-1 and TRBJ2-2, with a tentative D call TRBD1 (5 bases). Germline values: CDR1 MGHRA, CDR2 YSYEKL. The CDR3 totals 15 residues. The V end lost 7 bases, the J end lost 8 bases, and 20 bases lay between the germline ends. Written as DNA, the CDR3 is TGCGCCAGCAAGACCATTGCAGGGATCACTGGGGAGCTGTTTTTT. It translates to CASKTIAGITGELFF.

This clonotype has ten or more counts. The chain recombines TRBV24-1 with TRBJ2-1; D unresolved. CDR1 is KGHDR and CDR2 is SFDVKD in the germline V gene. V gave up 4 bases and J gave up 4 bases, with 4 bases separating them. The length of the CDR3 is 12 residues. CDR3 DNA sequence: TGTGCCACCAGTGACGAATACAATGAGCAGTTCTTC. Translation: CATSDEYNEQFF.

In its sample, this clonotype was seen many times. The V and J genes are TRBV20-1 and TRBJ2-2; D gene uncertain. V shed 0 bases and J shed 3 bases, with 11 bases lying between them. The V gene's germline CDR1 is DFQATT and CDR2 SNEGSKA (reference sequence). The CDR3 is 15 amino acids. The CDR3 loop reads CSAREMVGDTGELFF. CDR3 DNA sequence: TGCAGTGCTAGAGAAATGGTTGGGGACACCGGGGAGCTGTTTTTT.

This clonotype was seen ten or more times. The chain employs TRBV7-2 and TRBJ2-6; D possibly matches TRBD1 or TRBD2 (5 bases each). Trimming left V 5 bases short and J 3 bases short, with 11 bases between. Germline V gene sequence: CDR1 SGHTA, CDR2 FQGNSA. CDR3 length: 15 amino acids. CDR3 loop: CASSPGAVGANVLTF. DNA of the CDR3: TGTGCCAGCAGCCCCGGGGCAGTTGGGGCCAACGTCCTGACTTTC.

The V gene is TRBV7-8, the J gene TRBJ2-3; 9 bases are shared with TRBD1. CDR3 size: 14 residues. The germline V gene has CDR1 SGHVS and CDR2 FQNEAQ. The trim removed 5 bases at V and 4 bases at J, leaving 4 bases unmatched. The CDR3 loop is CASSRGQGADTQYF. The CDR3 nucleotides read TGTGCCAGCAGCCGGGGACAGGGCGCAGATACGCAGTATTTT.

This clonotype was counted at least ten times. V usage is TRBV10-3 and J usage is TRBJ2-3, with 9 bases identical to TRBD2. This CDR3 comprises 20 residues. Germline assignment: CDR1 ENHRY and CDR2 SYGVKD. With 6 bases clipped from V and 0 bases from J, the junction kept 19 bases outside the gene matches. CDR3: CAIRGILAGEPPTSTDTQYF. In nucleotides, the CDR3 is TGTGCCATCAGAGGAATACTAGCGGGCGAGCCCCCCACTAGCACAGATACGCAGTATTTT.

The sample holds many counts of this clonotype. The J gene is TRBJ2-1, the V gene TRBV7-2; D call uncertain. In germline, CDR1 is SGHTA, CDR2 FQGNSA. The CDR3 covers 17 residues. The ends were cut back, 1 base at V and 0 bases at J, with 13 bases in the middle. CDR3 nucleotide sequence: TGTGCCAGCAGCTTAGTCGAGTCGGAGAGCTCCTACAATGAGCAGTTCTTC. Residues: CASSLVESESSYNEQFF.